These T cell receptor beta chains were read from a single sample in a study of regulatory T cells in long-lasting Graves disease. TCRdb re-called the multiplex PCR reads through MiXCR, storing one row per CDR3 protein. The sample consists of approximately 300,000 distinct CDR3 sequences, over 15% of them appearing once. This sample comprised peripheral blood mononuclear cells (PBMCs), obtained at new diagnosis, from a patient treated with antithyroid drugs. Receptor source: a female donor with Graves disease. Both conserved end residues are trimmed from each CDR3.

len: 13; v_gene: TRBV28; CDR3aa: ASSSLGLGVREQY
len: 13; v_gene: TRBV7-2; CDR3aa: ASSSVAGGAYEQY
len: 11; v_gene: TRBV18; CDR3aa: ASSPGGESGYT
len: 15; v_gene: TRBV9; CDR3aa: ASSASRGNAGANVLT
len: 11; v_gene: TRBV10-3; CDR3aa: AISLDPGEKLF
len: 11; v_gene: TRBV19; CDR3aa: ASSRATSYEQY
len: 14; v_gene: TRBV27; CDR3aa: ASSLYATGPLTEAF
len: 13; v_gene: TRBV27; CDR3aa: ASSLEGVGTGELF
len: 10; v_gene: TRBV12-3/TRBV12-4; CDR3aa: ASSLGTQPQH
len: 13; v_gene: TRBV5-1; CDR3aa: ASSSRDRVEGEQY
len: 12; v_gene: TRBV5-1; CDR3aa: ASSTGTGNYEQY
len: 11; v_gene: TRBV20-1; CDR3aa: SAYDRDGTEAF
len: 15; v_gene: TRBV6-1; CDR3aa: ASSERSSGRATDTQY
len: 18; v_gene: TRBV12-3/TRBV12-4; CDR3aa: ASSFSLGTSGSDRFDTQY
len: 10; v_gene: TRBV30; CDR3aa: AWTRGGTEAF
len: 15; v_gene: TRBV30; CDR3aa: AWSVGTSGSRADTQY
len: 10; v_gene: TRBV27; CDR3aa: ASRAPNTEAF
len: 12; v_gene: TRBV7-8; CDR3aa: ASSSPTGGYGYT
len: 12; v_gene: TRBV7-3; CDR3aa: ASSLHEGYNEQF
len: 11; v_gene: TRBV7-9; CDR3aa: ASSLPGGTEAF
len: 10; v_gene: TRBV20-1; CDR3aa: SAVPSWNEQF
len: 11; v_gene: TRBV19; CDR3aa: ASSPRVNTEAF
len: 13; v_gene: TRBV3-1; CDR3aa: ASSQRRLAVTAQY
len: 12; v_gene: TRBV28; CDR3aa: ASSPGGGRYGYT
len: 13; v_gene: TRBV20-1; CDR3aa: SATTGASSYNEQF
len: 11; v_gene: TRBV20-1; CDR3aa: SARDLRYNEQF
len: 12; v_gene: TRBV20-1; CDR3aa: SAREGGAYNEQF
len: 11; v_gene: TRBV19; CDR3aa: ASRGQIQTEAF
len: 13; v_gene: TRBV2; CDR3aa: ASKGSLVRDTEAL
len: 10; v_gene: TRBV20-1; CDR3aa: SASENTGELF
len: 12; v_gene: TRBV30; CDR3aa: AWSIDLMNTEAF
len: 14; v_gene: TRBV20-1; CDR3aa: SARDARGGAYNEQF
len: 15; v_gene: TRBV28; CDR3aa: ASSLSQAEFSTDTQY
len: 16; v_gene: TRBV11-2; CDR3aa: ASSSHPSRDRAYNEQF
len: 11; v_gene: TRBV7-8; CDR3aa: ASSLGISTEAF
len: 8; v_gene: TRBV19; CDR3aa: ASRYTEAF
len: 13; v_gene: TRBV6-1; CDR3aa: ASRTLAVSYNEQF
len: 14; v_gene: TRBV7-8; CDR3aa: ASSQGGTLAKNIQY
len: 13; v_gene: TRBV6-5; CDR3aa: ASSYPDSLTDTQY
len: 12; v_gene: TRBV5-1; CDR3aa: ASSSRGQVDTQY
len: 9; v_gene: TRBV6-1; CDR3aa: ARGRYNEQF
len: 12; v_gene: TRBV2; CDR3aa: AVRTSGIQETQY
len: 14; v_gene: TRBV19; CDR3aa: ASSIAPSARGYGYT
len: 16; v_gene: TRBV27; CDR3aa: ASSLGGGSDVGRGEQF
len: 9; v_gene: TRBV18; CDR3aa: ASSPFGTQY
len: 11; v_gene: TRBV6-1; CDR3aa: ASSEEMRDTQY
len: 13; v_gene: TRBV27; CDR3aa: ASSLRQVNTGELF
len: 11; v_gene: TRBV10-3; CDR3aa: AISGTGPETQY
len: 18; v_gene: TRBV10-3; CDR3aa: AISESGRGLAGGNAYEQY
len: 12; v_gene: TRBV12-3/TRBV12-4; CDR3aa: ASMSSAAKETQY
len: 15; v_gene: TRBV25-1; CDR3aa: ASSEYRSGGDRETQY
len: 13; v_gene: TRBV11-2; CDR3aa: ASSSPKLITGELF
len: 12; v_gene: TRBV20-1; CDR3aa: SAREGTGIYEQY
len: 10; v_gene: TRBV30; CDR3aa: AWNSGTGELF